This TCR beta chain was found in a study of graft-versus-host responses after intestinal transplantation. Graft samples were processed, releasing intraepithelial and lamina propria lymphocytes. Trimming left V 4 bases short and J 4 bases short, with 13 bases between. The CDR3 loop spans 15 amino acids. Per germline, CDR1 SGHTA and CDR2 FQGNSA. The method was immunoSEQ multiplex PCR; TCRdb's version includes in-frame clones alone and lacks a portion of them. Seen here are about 63,000 clones, around 86% observed once, and the top ten hold over 1.5%. The receptor was isolated from a human patient who received an intestinal transplant, so some T cells may come from the graft donor. This chain connects TRBV7-2 to TRBJ1-4, with D unclear. This material consisted of ileum tissue, taken 350 to 400 days after transplant. CDR3 sequence reads: CASSSIIAGNEKLFF. The CDR3, as DNA: TGTGCCAGCAGCTCGATAATTGCGGGTAATGAAAAACTGTTTTTT. Filled out from reference TRBV7-2 and TRBJ1-4, the complete variable domain reads GAGVSQSPSNKVTEKGKDVELRCDPISGHTALYWYRQSLGQGLEFLIYFQGNSAPDKSGLPSDRFSAERTGGSVSTLTIQRTQQEDSAVYLCASSSIIAGNEKLFFGSGTQLSVL.